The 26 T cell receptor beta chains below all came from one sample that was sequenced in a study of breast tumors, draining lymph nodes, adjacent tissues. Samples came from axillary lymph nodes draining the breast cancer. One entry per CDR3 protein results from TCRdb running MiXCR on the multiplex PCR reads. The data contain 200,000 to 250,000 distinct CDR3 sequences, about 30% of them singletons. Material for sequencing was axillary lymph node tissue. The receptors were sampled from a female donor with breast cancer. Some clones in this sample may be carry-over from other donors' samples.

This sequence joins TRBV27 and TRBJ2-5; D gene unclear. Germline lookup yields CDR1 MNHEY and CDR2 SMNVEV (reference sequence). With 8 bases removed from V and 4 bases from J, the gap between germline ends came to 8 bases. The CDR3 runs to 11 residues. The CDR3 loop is CASGNRETQYF. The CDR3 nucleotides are TGTGCCAGCGGTAATCGAGAGACCCAGTACTTC.

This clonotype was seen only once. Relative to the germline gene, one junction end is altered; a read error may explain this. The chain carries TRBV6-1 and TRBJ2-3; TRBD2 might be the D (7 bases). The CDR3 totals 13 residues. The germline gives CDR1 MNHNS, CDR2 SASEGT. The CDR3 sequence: CASSTGGTGTQYF. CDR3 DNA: TGTGCCAGCAGTACGGGGGGCACAGGTACGCAGTATTTT.

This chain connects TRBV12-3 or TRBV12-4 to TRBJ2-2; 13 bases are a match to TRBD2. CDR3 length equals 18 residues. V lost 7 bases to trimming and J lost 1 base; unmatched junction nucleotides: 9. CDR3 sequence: CASITGLAGEVNTGELFF. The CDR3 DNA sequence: TGTGCCAGCATAACCGGACTAGCGGGAGAGGTGAACACCGGGGAGCTGTTTTTT.

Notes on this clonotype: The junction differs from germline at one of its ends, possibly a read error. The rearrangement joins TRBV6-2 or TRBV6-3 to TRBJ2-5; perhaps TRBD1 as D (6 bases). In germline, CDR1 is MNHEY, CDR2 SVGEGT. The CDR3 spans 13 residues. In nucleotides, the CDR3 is TGCGCCAGCAGTTACAGGGATCGGGAGACCCAGTACTTC. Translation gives CASSYRDRETQYF.

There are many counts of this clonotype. As DNA, the CDR3 is TGTGCCAGCAGCTTGCCAACGGGGGGCACAGATACGCAGTATTTT. Amino acids: CASSLPTGGTDTQYF. This sequence joins TRBV7-6 and TRBJ2-3; TRBD2 is a possible D gene (6 bases). V shed 3 bases and J shed 1 base, with 11 bases lying between them. Looked up from germline, CDR1 is SGHVS and CDR2 is FNYEAQ. The CDR3 totals 15 residues.

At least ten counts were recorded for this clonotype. CDR3 sequence: CASSSPGPGEQYF. CDR3 bases: TGTGCCAGCAGTTCTCCAGGGCCGGGAGAGCAGTACTTC. The J gene is TRBJ2-7, the V gene TRBV28; either TRBD1 or TRBD2 may fit D (5 bases each). Looked up from germline, CDR1 is MDHEN and CDR2 is SYDVKM. The germline V and J ends were trimmed by 4 bases and 7 bases, with 14 bases remaining between them. CDR3 length: 13 residues.

The CDR3 protein is CSVRQGSYDQYF. The CDR3 nucleotides are TGCAGCGTTAGGCAGGGCTCCTACGACCAGTATTTT. The chain uses TRBV29-1 and TRBJ2-3; TRBD1 might be the D (5 bases). From germline, CDR1 is SQVTM and CDR2 ANQGSEA. V dropped 5 bases and J dropped 12 bases, with 18 bases sitting between them. CDR3 length: 12 residues.

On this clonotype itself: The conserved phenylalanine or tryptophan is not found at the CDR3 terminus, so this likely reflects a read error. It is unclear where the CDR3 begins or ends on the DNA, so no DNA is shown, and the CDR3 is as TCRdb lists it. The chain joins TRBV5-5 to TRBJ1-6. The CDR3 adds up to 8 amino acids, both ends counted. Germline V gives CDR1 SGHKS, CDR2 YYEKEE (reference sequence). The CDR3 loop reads CASSLSPT.

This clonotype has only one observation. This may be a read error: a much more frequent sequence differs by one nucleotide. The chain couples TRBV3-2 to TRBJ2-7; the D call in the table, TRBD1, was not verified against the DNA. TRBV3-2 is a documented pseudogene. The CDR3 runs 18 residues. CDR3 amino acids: CPSSQRGGQREAGHEQYF. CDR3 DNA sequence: TGTCCCAGCAGCCAGAGGGGGGGACAGAGAGAGGCTGGGCACGAGCAGTACTTC.

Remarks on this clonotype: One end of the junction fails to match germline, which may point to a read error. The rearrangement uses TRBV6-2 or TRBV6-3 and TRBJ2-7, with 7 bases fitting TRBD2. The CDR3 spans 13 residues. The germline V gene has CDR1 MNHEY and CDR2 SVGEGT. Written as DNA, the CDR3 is TGTGTCAGCACCTGGACTAGATCCTACGAGCAGTACTTC. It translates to CVSTWTRSYEQYF.

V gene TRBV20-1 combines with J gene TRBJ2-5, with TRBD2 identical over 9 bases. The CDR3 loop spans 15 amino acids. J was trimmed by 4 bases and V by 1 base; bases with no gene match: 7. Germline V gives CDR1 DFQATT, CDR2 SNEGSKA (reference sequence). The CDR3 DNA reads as TGCAGTGCTAGAGCTCTAGCGGGACGGGTAGAGACCCAGTACTTC. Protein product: CSARALAGRVETQYF.

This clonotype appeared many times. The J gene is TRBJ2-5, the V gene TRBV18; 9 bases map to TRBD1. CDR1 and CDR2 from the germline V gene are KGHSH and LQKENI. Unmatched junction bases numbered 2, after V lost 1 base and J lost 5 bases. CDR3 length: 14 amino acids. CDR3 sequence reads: CASSPRDRAETQYF. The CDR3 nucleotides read TGTGCCAGCTCACCACGGGACAGGGCCGAGACCCAGTACTTC. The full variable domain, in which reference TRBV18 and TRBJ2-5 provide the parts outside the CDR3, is NAGVMQNPRHLVRRRGQEARLRCSPMKGHSHVYWYRQLPEEGLKFMVYLQKENIIDESGMPKERFSAEFPKEGPSILRIQQVVRGDSAAYFCASSPRDRAETQYFGPGTRLLVL.

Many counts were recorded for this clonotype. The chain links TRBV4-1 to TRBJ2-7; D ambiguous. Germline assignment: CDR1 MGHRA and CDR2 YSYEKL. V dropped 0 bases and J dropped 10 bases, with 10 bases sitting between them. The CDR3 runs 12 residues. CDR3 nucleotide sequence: TGCGCCAGCAGCCAAGAGTACAACGCCCAGTACTTC. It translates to CASSQEYNAQYF.

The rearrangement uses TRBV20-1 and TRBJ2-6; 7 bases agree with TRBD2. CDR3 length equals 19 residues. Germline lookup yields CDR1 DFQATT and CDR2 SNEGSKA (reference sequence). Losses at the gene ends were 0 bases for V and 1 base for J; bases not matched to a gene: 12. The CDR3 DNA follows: TGCAGTGCTAGAGATCCCGGACTAGGGAGTCTGTCTGGGGCCAACGTCCTGACTTTC. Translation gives CSARDPGLGSLSGANVLTF.

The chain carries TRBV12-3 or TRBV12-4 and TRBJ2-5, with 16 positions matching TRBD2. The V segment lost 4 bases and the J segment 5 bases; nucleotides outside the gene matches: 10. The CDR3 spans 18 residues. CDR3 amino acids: CASSCPGLAGGGSETQYF. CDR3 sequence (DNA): TGTGCCAGCAGTTGCCCGGGACTAGCGGGAGGGGGCTCGGAGACCCAGTACTTC.

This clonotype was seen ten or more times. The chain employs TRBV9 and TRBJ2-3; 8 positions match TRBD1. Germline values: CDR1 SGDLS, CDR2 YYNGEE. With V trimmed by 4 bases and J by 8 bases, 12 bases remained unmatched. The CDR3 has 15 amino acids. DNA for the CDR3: TGTGCCAGCAGCCTGATTCCGGGACAGGCAGGTACGCAGTATTTT. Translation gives CASSLIPGQAGTQYF.

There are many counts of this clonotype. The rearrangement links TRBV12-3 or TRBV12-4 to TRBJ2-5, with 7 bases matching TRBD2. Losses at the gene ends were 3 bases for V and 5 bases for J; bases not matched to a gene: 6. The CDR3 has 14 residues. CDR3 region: CASSFSGAGETQYF. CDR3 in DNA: TGTGCCAGCAGTTTTTCGGGAGCGGGGGAGACCCAGTACTTC.

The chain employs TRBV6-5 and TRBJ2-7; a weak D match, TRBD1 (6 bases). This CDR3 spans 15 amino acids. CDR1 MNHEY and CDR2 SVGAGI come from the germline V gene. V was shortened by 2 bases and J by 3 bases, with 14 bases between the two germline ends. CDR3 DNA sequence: TGTGCCAGCAGTTACGGAGGACAGTATAACTACGAGCAGTACTTC. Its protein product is CASSYGGQYNYEQYF.

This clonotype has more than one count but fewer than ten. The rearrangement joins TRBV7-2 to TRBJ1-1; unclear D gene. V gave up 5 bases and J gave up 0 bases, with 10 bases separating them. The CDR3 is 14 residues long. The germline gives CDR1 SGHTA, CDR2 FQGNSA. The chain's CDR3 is CASSREVLNTEAFF. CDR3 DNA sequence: TGTGCCAGCAGCCGAGAGGTTTTGAACACTGAAGCTTTCTTT.

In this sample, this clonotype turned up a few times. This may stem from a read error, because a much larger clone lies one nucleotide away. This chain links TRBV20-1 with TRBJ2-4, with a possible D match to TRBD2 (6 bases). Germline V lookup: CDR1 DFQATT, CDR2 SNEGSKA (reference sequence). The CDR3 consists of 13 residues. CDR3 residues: CSADRGSKNTQYF. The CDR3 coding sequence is TGCAGTGCAGACCGGGGGTCCAAAAACACTCAGTACTTC.

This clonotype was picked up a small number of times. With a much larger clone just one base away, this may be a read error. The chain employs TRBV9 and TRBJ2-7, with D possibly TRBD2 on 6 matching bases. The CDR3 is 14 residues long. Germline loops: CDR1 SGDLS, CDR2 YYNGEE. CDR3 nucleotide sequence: TGTGCCAGCAGCGTAGGAGCTAGCGTGTACGAGCAGTCCTTC. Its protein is CASSVGASVYEQSF.

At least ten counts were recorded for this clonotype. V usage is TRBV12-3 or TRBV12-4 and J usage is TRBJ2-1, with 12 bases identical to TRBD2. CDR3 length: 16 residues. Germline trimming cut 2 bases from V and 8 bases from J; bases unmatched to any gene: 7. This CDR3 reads CASSLRTSGMKDEQFF. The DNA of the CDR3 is TGTGCCAGCAGTTTAAGGACTAGCGGGATGAAAGATGAGCAGTTCTTC.

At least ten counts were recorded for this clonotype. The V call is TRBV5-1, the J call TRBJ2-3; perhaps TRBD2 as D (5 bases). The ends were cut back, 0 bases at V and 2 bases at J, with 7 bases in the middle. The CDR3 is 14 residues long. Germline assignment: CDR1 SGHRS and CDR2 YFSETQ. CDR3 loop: CASSLEAATDTQYF. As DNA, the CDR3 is TGCGCCAGCAGCTTGGAAGCGGCCACAGATACGCAGTATTTT.

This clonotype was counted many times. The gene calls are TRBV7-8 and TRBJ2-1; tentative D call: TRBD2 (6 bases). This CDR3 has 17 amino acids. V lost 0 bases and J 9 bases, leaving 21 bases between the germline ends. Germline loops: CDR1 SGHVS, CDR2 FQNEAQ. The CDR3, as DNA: TGTGCCAGCAGCTTAGCGAGGGTAGCGGTTGGGTCCTCTGAGCAGTTCTTC. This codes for CASSLARVAVGSSEQFF.

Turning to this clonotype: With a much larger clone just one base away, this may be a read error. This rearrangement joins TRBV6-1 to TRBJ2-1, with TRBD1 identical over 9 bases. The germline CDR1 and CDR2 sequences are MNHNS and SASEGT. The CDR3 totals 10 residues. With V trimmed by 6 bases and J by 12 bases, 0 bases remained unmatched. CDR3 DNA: TGTGCCAGCAGGGGACAGGGGCAGTTCTTC. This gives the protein CASRGQGQFF.

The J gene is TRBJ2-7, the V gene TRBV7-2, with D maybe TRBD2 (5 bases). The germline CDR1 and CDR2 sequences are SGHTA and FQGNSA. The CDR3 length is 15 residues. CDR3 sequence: CANSLGGPFAYEQYV. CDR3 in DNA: TGTGCCAACAGCTTAGGCGGGCCCTTCGCCTACGAGCAGTACGTC.